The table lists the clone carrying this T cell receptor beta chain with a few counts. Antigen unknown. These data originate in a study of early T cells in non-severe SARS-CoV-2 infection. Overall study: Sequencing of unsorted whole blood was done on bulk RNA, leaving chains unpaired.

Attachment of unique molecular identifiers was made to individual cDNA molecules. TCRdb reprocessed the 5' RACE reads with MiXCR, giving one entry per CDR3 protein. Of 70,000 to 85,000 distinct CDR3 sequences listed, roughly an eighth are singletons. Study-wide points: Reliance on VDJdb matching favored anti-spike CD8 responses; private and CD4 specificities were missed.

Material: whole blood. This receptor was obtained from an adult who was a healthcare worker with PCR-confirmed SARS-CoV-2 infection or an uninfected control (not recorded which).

CDR3 residues: CSATKEVQETQYF. CDR3 nucleotides: TGCAGTGCGACCAAGGAAGTCCAAGAGACCCAGTACTTC. The J gene is TRBJ2-5, the V gene TRBV20-1; D is uncertain. This CDR3 comprises 13 residues. Germline V gives CDR1 DFQATT, CDR2 SNEGSKA (reference sequence). With 6 bases removed from V and 1 base from J, the gap between germline ends came to 12 bases.